The source of this T cell receptor beta chain is a study of blood T cell repertoires in COVID-19. With 2 bases clipped from V and 2 bases from J, the junction kept 6 bases outside the gene matches. The CDR3 contains 16 residues. Germline-derived CDR1 and CDR2 are KGHSH and LQKENI. Generated by immunoSEQ multiplex PCR, the TCRdb table keeps only in-frame clones and is missing some. The sample lists 100,000 to 150,000 clones, approximately 80% occurring once. The J gene is TRBJ1-5, the V gene TRBV18; 7 nucleotides line up with TRBD1. The receptor comes from a woman between 45 and 65 years old with acute or convalescent COVID-19. Specimen: peripheral blood. CDR3 in DNA: TGTGCCAGCTCACCAAACCGGGACAGAGGCAATCAGCCCCAGCATTTT. This translates into CASSPNRDRGNQPQHF.